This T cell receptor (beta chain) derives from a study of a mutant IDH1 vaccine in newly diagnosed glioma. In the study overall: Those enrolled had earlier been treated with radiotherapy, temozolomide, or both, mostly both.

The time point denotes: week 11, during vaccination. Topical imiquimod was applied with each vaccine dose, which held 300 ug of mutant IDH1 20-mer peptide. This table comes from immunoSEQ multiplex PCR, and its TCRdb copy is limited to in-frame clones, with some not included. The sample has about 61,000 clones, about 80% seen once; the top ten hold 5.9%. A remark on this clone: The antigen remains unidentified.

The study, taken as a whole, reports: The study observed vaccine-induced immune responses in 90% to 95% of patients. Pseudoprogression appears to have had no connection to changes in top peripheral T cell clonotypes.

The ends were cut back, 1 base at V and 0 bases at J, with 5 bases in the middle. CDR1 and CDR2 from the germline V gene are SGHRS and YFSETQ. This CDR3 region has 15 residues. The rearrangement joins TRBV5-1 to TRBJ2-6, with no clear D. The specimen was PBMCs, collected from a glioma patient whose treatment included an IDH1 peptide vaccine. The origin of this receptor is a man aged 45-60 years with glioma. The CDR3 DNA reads TGCGCCAGCAGCTTGTCCGTCTCTGGGGCCAACGTCCTGACTTTC. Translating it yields CASSLSVSGANVLTF.